This passage covers 21 T cell receptor beta chains from one sample sequenced in a study of technical replicates of blood from a few donors (dated by TCRdb to the late 2010s). Receptors were amplified or captured by the immunoSEQ multiplex PCR assay. TCRdb provides this immuneACCESS table in a form limited to in-frame rearrangements. Some clones are lacking; in checked studies, under half of them reflect an unresolved V gene, and why the rest are absent is not known. This sample holds about 12,000 clones; about 94% were observed only once. The ten biggest clones cover 6.5% to 8.5% of the sample. Material: PBMCs. The origin of the receptors is a human donor in good health.

The gene calls are TRBV18 and TRBJ2-1, with 16 bases that match TRBD2. Trimming removed 6 bases from V and 9 bases from J; junction bases left unmatched: 5. Germline V gene sequence: CDR1 KGHSH, CDR2 LQKENI. This CDR3 spans 15 amino acids. The CDR3 loop reads CASSGLAGGQGEQFF. DNA for the CDR3: TGTGCCAGCTCGGGACTAGCGGGAGGGCAAGGTGAGCAGTTCTTC. Variable domain in full (rest from reference TRBV18 and TRBJ2-1): NAGVMQNPRHLVRRRGQEARLRCSPMKGHSHVYWYRQLPEEGLKFMVYLQKENIIDESGMPKERFSAEFPKEGPSILRIQQVVRGDSAAYFCASSGLAGGQGEQFFGPGTRLTVL.

This rearrangement joins TRBV30 to TRBJ1-3, with 8 bases matching TRBD1. V trimming: 3 bases; J trimming: 8 bases; junction bases outside the gene matches: 6. This CDR3 has 13 residues. CDR1 GTSNPN and CDR2 SVGIG come from the germline V gene (reference sequence). For the CDR3, the DNA is TGTGCCTGGAGCCCCGGACAGGGAGACACCATATATTTT. It translates to CAWSPGQGDTIYF.

The rearrangement links TRBV9 to TRBJ2-7; maybe TRBD2 (6 bases). Trimming took off 0 bases at V and 3 bases at J, with 13 bases between the two ends. Germline V lookup: CDR1 SGDLS, CDR2 YYNGEE. The CDR3 totals 15 residues. CDR3 in amino acids: CASSVDGGTHYEQYF. CDR3 DNA sequence: TGTGCCAGCAGCGTAGATGGCGGGACTCACTACGAGCAGTACTTC. The full variable domain, rest sourced from reference TRBV9 and TRBJ2-7, is DSGVTQTPKHLITATGQRVTLRCSPRSGDLSVYWYQQSLDQGLQFLIQYYNGEERAKGNILERFSAQQFPDLHSELNLSSLELGDSALYFCASSVDGGTHYEQYFGPGTRLTVT.

This chain uses TRBV5-6 with TRBJ1-1; 8 nucleotides agree with TRBD1. Trimming at V came to 0 bases and at J to 4 bases, leaving 2 bases not matched to a gene. The CDR3 totals 14 residues. Germline CDR1 is SGHDT and CDR2 is YYEEEE. CDR3 protein: CASSLGQGATEAFF. In nucleotides, the CDR3 is TGTGCCAGCAGCTTGGGCCAGGGGGCCACTGAAGCTTTCTTT.

The chain joins TRBV4-2 to TRBJ2-1; D might be TRBD2 (6 bases). The CDR3 sequence is 16 residues long. Germline V gene lookup returns CDR1 LGHNA and CDR2 YNFKEQ. The V and J ends lost 1 base and 0 bases respectively, with 10 bases between them. CDR3: CASSQGPTSSYNEQFF. The CDR3 nucleotides are TGTGCCAGCAGCCAAGGGCCGACTAGCTCCTACAATGAGCAGTTCTTC.

The chain is built from TRBV5-6 and TRBJ2-3, with D maybe TRBD2 (5 bases). The CDR3 contains 14 residues. V was pared by 6 bases and J by 6 bases, with 17 bases between. Germline CDR1 and CDR2: SGHDT and YYEEEE. CDR3 amino acids: CASTQAGLADTQYF. The CDR3 nucleotides read TGTGCCAGCACCCAGGCGGGTCTTGCGGATACGCAGTATTTT.

This chain uses TRBV25-1 with TRBJ2-7, with 9 bases aligning to TRBD1. The V gene's germline CDR1 is MGHDK and CDR2 SYGVNS. J gave up 0 bases and V 4 bases, and 10 bases lay outside the gene matches. CDR3 length: 17 residues. Written as DNA, the CDR3 is TGTGCCAGCAGTGCGGACAGGGGCGGGAGTTTCTCCTACGAGCAGTACTTC. This encodes CASSADRGGSFSYEQYF.

The CDR3 spells CASSRVPGLLNEQFF. CDR3 bases: TGTGCCAGCAGTAGGGTTCCGGGACTTTTGAATGAGCAGTTCTTC. The chain couples TRBV6-5 to TRBJ2-1; possible D gene TRBD2, 6 bases. CDR3 size: 15 residues. The germline CDR1 and CDR2 sequences are MNHEY and SVGAGI. V dropped 5 bases and J dropped 7 bases, with 18 bases sitting between them.

V usage is TRBV28 and J usage is TRBJ2-1, with TRBD2 identical over 14 bases. Losses at the gene ends were 5 bases for V and 9 bases for J; bases not matched to a gene: 6. The V gene's germline CDR1 is MDHEN and CDR2 SYDVKM. The CDR3 is 15 amino acids. CDR3 in amino acids: CASSPGLAGVGEQFF. The CDR3 DNA reads TGTGCCAGCAGTCCGGGACTAGCGGGAGTAGGTGAGCAGTTCTTC.

The chain carries TRBV29-1 and TRBJ1-2; D unresolved. V was trimmed by 7 bases and J by 3 bases, leaving 12 bases between them. The germline CDR1 and CDR2 sequences are SQVTM and ANQGSEA. The CDR3 is made up of 12 amino acids. The CDR3 loop reads CSALARDYGYTF. CDR3 sequence (DNA): TGCAGCGCCCTAGCCCGGGACTATGGCTACACCTTC.

This clone was picked up one time. The rearrangement uses TRBV27 and TRBJ2-7, with 7 bases identical to TRBD1. This CDR3 spans 14 amino acids. J lost 4 bases, V lost 3 bases, and 6 bases had no gene match. CDR1 is MNHEY, CDR2 SMNVEV, per germline (reference sequence). CDR3 amino acids: CASSFREGAYEQYF. CDR3 coding DNA: TGTGCCAGCAGTTTCAGAGAGGGGGCGTACGAGCAGTACTTC.

The gene calls are TRBV30 and TRBJ2-7, with 11 bases identical to TRBD1. This CDR3 spans 14 amino acids. V gave up 3 bases and J gave up 3 bases; unmatched junction bases: 4. Germline loops: CDR1 GTSNPN, CDR2 SVGIG (reference sequence). The CDR3 nucleotides are TGTGCCTGGAGCCACGGGACAGGGGGCTACGAGCAGTACTTC. It translates to CAWSHGTGGYEQYF.

The genes are TRBV2 and TRBJ2-3; TRBD2 aligns across 11 bases. Germline CDR1 is SNHLY and CDR2 is FYNNEI. V lost 6 bases, J lost 5 bases, and 4 bases stayed unmatched. The CDR3 contains 14 residues. The CDR3: CASRLAGVGDTQYF. DNA of the CDR3: TGTGCCAGCAGACTAGCGGGAGTTGGAGATACGCAGTATTTT.

This clone appeared once. This chain links TRBV5-6 with TRBJ2-5; TRBD2 matches at 7 bases. CDR3 size: 16 residues. CDR1 SGHDT and CDR2 YYEEEE come from the germline V gene. V shed 4 bases, J shed 5 bases, and the junction held 14 bases outside the gene matches. The CDR3 DNA reads TGTGCCAGCAGCCTTCGCCCCCGGGGGGTCCGGGAGACCCAGTACTTC. It is translated as CASSLRPRGVRETQYF.

The chain links TRBV9 to TRBJ2-3; maybe TRBD1 (6 bases). This CDR3 contains 17 residues. The germline gives CDR1 SGDLS, CDR2 YYNGEE. Trimming removed 4 bases from V and 0 bases from J, with 18 bases in between. The chain's CDR3 is CASSPHGGSPSTDTQYF. The CDR3, as DNA: TGTGCCAGCAGCCCACATGGGGGCTCCCCTAGCACAGATACGCAGTATTTT.

This clone came up once. The rearrangement uses TRBV7-2 and TRBJ2-1, with 7 bases matching TRBD2. The CDR3 length is 14 residues. V was clipped by 2 bases and J by 6 bases; unmatched bases: 4. CDR1 is SGHTA and CDR2 is FQGNSA in the germline V gene. CDR3 region: CASSLLGRGNEQFF. DNA of the CDR3: TGTGCCAGCAGCTTACTAGGGAGGGGCAATGAGCAGTTCTTC.

The chain uses TRBV5-4 and TRBJ2-7; 8 bases align to TRBD2. Germline V gene sequence: CDR1 SGHNT, CDR2 YYREEE (reference sequence). The V gene end was trimmed by 0 bases and the J gene end by 2 bases; junction bases not matched to a gene: 10. The CDR3 has 17 residues. The CDR3 DNA reads as TGTGCCAGCAGCTTGGCGGGAGGGTCCCAGAGTCCCTACGAGCAGTACTTC. Translating gives CASSLAGGSQSPYEQYF.

The chain combines TRBV19 with TRBJ2-7, with D perhaps matching TRBD2 (5 bases). V gave up 4 bases and J gave up 1 base, with 11 bases separating them. CDR1 and CDR2 from the germline V gene are LNHDA and SQIVND (reference sequence). The CDR3 loop spans 14 amino acids. The CDR3 DNA is TGTGCCAGTAGTAATAGCGTGGATTCCTACGAGCAGTACTTC. It translates to CASSNSVDSYEQYF.

CDR3 sequence: CAWAPGLAGRTDTQYF. The CDR3 nucleotides read TGTGCCTGGGCCCCGGGACTAGCGGGACGAACAGATACGCAGTATTTT. This chain uses TRBV30 with TRBJ2-3; 13 bases agree with TRBD2. This CDR3 has 16 residues. Per germline, CDR1 GTSNPN and CDR2 SVGIG (reference sequence). V dropped 5 bases and J dropped 3; count of bases not matched to a gene: 8.

The genes are TRBV2 and TRBJ1-2; 8 nucleotides match TRBD1. The germline V gene has CDR1 SNHLY and CDR2 FYNNEI. V lost 4 bases to trimming and J lost 5 bases; unmatched junction nucleotides: 6. The CDR3 is 14 amino acids. The CDR3 sequence is CASSAQGAEYGYTF. CDR3 nucleotide sequence: TGTGCCAGCAGTGCTCAGGGGGCAGAATATGGCTACACCTTC.

The chain employs TRBV28 and TRBJ2-3; TRBD2 matches 8 bases. With 2 bases clipped from V and 7 bases from J, the junction kept 8 bases outside the gene matches. This CDR3 is built from 15 residues. Germline loops: CDR1 MDHEN, CDR2 SYDVKM. This chain's CDR3 is CASSLGLAGRNTQYF. The CDR3 nucleotides are TGTGCCAGCAGTTTAGGGCTAGCGGGCCGGAATACGCAGTATTTT. Supplemented by reference TRBV28 and TRBJ2-3, the full variable domain reads DVKVTQSSRYLVKRTGEKVFLECVQDMDHENMFWYRQDPGLGLRLIYFSYDVKMKEKGDIPEGYSVSREKKERFSLILESASTNQTSMYLCASSLGLAGRNTQYFGPGTRLTVL.